The text below deals with one TCR beta chain. What it binds is unknown. The sample is drawn from a study of T cell repertoires in cytomegalovirus infection. The wider study: HLA-B-restricted CMV epitopes that are well studied, plus recently identified HLA-C-restricted ones, were used by the study. Public TCR beta signatures provided an indication of both CMV infection and a matching HLA type.

Findings and limits, study-wide: Cumulative frequency (of public TCR beta family members) identified carriers of CMV plus the relevant HLA. Predominance within the ex vivo response was attributable to HLA-C-restricted CMV-specific TCR beta clonotypes.

Using its own MiXCR run on the reads, TCRdb lists one record per CDR3 protein. The table records approximately 990,000 distinct CDR3 sequences, 25% to 40% of them present only once. The source is a human donor in good health (CMV status not recorded). Some clones in this sample may be carry-over from other donors' samples. Sequenced here: cultured CD8+ T cells from PBMCs, sampled from culture after CMV antigen stimulation.

DNA for the CDR3: TGCGCCAGCAGCCCTGGACAGGGGACGGTGCACGAGCAGTACTTC. Encoded protein: CASSPGQGTVHEQYF. V gene TRBV5-1 combines with J gene TRBJ2-7, with TRBD1 matching 9 bases. The trim removed 4 bases at V and 5 bases at J, leaving 10 bases unmatched. The CDR3 is made up of 15 amino acids. Looked up from germline, CDR1 is SGHRS and CDR2 is YFSETQ. Combining the CDR3 with reference TRBV5-1 and TRBJ2-7 gives the whole variable domain KAGVTQTPRYLIKTRGQQVTLSCSPISGHRSVSWYQQTPGQGLQFLFEYFSETQRNKGNFPGRFSGRQFSNSRSEMNVSTLELGDSALYLCASSPGQGTVHEQYFGPGTRLTVT.